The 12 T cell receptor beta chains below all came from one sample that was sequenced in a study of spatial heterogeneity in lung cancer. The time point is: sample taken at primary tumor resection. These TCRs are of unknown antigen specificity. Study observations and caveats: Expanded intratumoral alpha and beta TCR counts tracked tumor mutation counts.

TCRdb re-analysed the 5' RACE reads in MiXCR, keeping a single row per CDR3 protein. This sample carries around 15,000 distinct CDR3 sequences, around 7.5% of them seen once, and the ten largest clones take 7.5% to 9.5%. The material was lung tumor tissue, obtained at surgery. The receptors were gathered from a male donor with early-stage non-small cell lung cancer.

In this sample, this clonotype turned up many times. In DNA form, the CDR3 reads TGCAGTGCTACCCGACACTCCAAAGGCTCCTATAATTCACCCCTCCACTTT. Translation gives CSATRHSKGSYNSPLHF. This sequence joins TRBV20-1 and TRBJ1-6; D is undetermined. The CDR3 consists of 17 residues. Germline V gene data show CDR1 as DFQATT and CDR2 as SNEGSKA (reference sequence). Trimming stripped 4 bases from V and 0 bases from J, with 16 bases between.

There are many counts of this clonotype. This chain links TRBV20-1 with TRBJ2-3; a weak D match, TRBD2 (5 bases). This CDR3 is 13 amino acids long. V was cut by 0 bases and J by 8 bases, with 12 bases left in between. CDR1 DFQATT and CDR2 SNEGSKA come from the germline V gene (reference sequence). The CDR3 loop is CSARDSGVATQYF. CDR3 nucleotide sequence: TGCAGTGCTAGAGATTCCGGGGTTGCTACGCAGTATTTT.

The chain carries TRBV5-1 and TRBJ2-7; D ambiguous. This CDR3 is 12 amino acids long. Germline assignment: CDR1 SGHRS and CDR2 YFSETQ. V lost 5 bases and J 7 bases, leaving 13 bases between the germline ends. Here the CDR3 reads CASSFPGDEQYF. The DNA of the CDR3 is TGCGCCAGCAGTTTCCCGGGTGATGAGCAGTACTTC. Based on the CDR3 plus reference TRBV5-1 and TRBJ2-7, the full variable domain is KAGVTQTPRYLIKTRGQQVTLSCSPISGHRSVSWYQQTPGQGLQFLFEYFSETQRNKGNFPGRFSGRQFSNSRSEMNVSTLELGDSALYLCASSFPGDEQYFGPGTRLTVT.

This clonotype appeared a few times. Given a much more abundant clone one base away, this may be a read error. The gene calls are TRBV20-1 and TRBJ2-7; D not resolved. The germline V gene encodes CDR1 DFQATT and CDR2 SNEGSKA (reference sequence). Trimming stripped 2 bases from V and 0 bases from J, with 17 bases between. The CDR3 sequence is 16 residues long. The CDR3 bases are TGCAGTGCTAGAAATTTTAGGACGGGTCGCTCCTACGAGCAGTACGTC. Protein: CSARNFRTGRSYEQYV.

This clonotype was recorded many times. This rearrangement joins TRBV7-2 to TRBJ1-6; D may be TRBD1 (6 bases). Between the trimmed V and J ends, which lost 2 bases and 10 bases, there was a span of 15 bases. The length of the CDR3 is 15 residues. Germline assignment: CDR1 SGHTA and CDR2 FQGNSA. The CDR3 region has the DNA TGTGCCAGCAGCTTATTAGTACAGGGACAATCACCCCTCCACTTT. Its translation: CASSLLVQGQSPLHF. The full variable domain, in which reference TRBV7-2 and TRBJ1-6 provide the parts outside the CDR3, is GAGVSQSPSNKVTEKGKDVELRCDPISGHTALYWYRQSLGQGLEFLIYFQGNSAPDKSGLPSDRFSAERTGGSVSTLTIQRTQQEDSAVYLCASSLLVQGQSPLHFGNGTRLTVT.

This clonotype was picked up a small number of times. The CDR3 sequence is CASSVSAVNTEAFF. The CDR3 nucleotides are TGTGCCAGCAGCGTTTCGGCCGTGAACACTGAAGCTTTCTTT. V and J are TRBV9 and TRBJ1-1; D not resolved. This CDR3 contains 14 residues. V was clipped by 2 bases and J by 0 bases, with 8 bases between them. Germline V gene sequence: CDR1 SGDLS, CDR2 YYNGEE. The variable domain in full, completed from reference TRBV9 and TRBJ1-1, reads DSGVTQTPKHLITATGQRVTLRCSPRSGDLSVYWYQQSLDQGLQFLIQYYNGEERAKGNILERFSAQQFPDLHSELNLSSLELGDSALYFCASSVSAVNTEAFFGQGTRLTVV.

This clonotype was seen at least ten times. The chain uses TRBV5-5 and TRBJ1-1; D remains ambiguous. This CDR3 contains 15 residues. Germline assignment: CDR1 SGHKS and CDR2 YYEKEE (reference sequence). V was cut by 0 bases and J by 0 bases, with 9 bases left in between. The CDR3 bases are TGTGCCAGCAGCTTGGTTGACACAATGAACACTGAAGCTTTCTTT. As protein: CASSLVDTMNTEAFF.

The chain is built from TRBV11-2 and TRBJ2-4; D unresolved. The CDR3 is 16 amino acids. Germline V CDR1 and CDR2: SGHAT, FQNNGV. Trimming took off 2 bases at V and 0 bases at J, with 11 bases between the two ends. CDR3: CASSLLKAGAKNIQYF. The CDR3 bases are TGTGCCAGCAGCTTACTAAAGGCCGGAGCCAAAAACATTCAGTACTTC.

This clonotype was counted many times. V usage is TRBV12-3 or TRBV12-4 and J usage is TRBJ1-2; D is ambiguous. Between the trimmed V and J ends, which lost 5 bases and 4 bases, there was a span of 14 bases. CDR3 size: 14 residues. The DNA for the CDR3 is TGTGCCAGCAGTGATAACCGGAGACCCTATGGCTACACCTTC. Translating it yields CASSDNRRPYGYTF.

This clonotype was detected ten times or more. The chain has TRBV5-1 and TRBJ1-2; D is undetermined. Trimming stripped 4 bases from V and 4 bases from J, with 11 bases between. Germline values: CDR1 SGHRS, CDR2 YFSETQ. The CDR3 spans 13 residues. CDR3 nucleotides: TGCGCCAGCAGCATTGATGGCATCTATGGCTACACCTTC. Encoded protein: CASSIDGIYGYTF. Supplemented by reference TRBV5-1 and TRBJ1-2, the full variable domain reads KAGVTQTPRYLIKTRGQQVTLSCSPISGHRSVSWYQQTPGQGLQFLFEYFSETQRNKGNFPGRFSGRQFSNSRSEMNVSTLELGDSALYLCASSIDGIYGYTFGSGTRLTVV.

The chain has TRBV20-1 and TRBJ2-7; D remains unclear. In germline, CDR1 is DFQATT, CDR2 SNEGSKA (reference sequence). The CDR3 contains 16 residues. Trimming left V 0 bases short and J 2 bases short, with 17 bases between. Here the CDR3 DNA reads TGCAGTGCTAGAGATTCTTTTCTGGGCAGACCCTACGAGCAGTACTTC. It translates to CSARDSFLGRPYEQYF.

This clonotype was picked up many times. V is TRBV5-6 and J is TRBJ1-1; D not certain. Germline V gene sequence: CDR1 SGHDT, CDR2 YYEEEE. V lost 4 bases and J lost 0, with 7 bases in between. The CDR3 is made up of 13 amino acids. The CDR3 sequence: CASSSGLNTEAFF. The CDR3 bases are TGTGCCAGCAGCAGCGGACTGAACACTGAAGCTTTCTTT.